This TCR beta chain derives from a study of shared clonotypes between healthy human individuals. The CDR3 has 16 residues. V dropped 5 bases and J dropped 0; count of bases not matched to a gene: 5. The V gene's germline CDR1 is LGHNA and CDR2 YNFKEQ. Sequencing was performed with immunoSEQ multiplex PCR; in TCRdb, only in-frame clones are kept and a portion is missing. This table holds hundreds of thousands of clones, about 95% found once. Input material: naive CD4+ T cells sorted from blood. Described subset: CD45RA+ positively selected. This chain uses TRBV4-2 with TRBJ2-1; 9 nucleotides line up with TRBD2. This receptor was taken from a woman in her 30s in good health. CDR3 loop: CASSSATSGSYNEQFF. As DNA, the CDR3 is TGTGCCAGCAGCTCTGCGACTAGCGGCTCCTACAATGAGCAGTTCTTC.